Below, 31 T cell receptor beta chains from the same sample are listed, as sequenced in a study of T-cell memory formation after mild COVID-19 (dated by TCRdb to the early 2020s). Libraries were made using 5' RACE. TCRdb shows the sequencer as Illumina NovaSeq 6000. In-frame beta chains were kept once TCRdb had trimmed the public reads at Q25 with fastp and called clones with MiXCR. Entries that share a CDR3 protein sequence are merged under the most common genes and DNA. The sample has hundreds of thousands of distinct CDR3 sequences on record, about 15% of them singletons. 20% to 25% of the sample is held by the ten biggest clonotypes. Source material: PBMCs or a T cell subset sorted from them (not recorded which). Every receptor here comes from a man younger than 35 who had mild COVID-19 (a few samples of this study predate the infection). The sample titles of this study are shuffled in the database, so cell type and time point are left out; the donor was told from shared clones.

The CDR3 region has the DNA TGCAGCGTTGTACCTCTCCCGGTGGACATTCAGTACTTC. The encoded protein is CSVVPLPVDIQYF. The chain joins TRBV29-1 to TRBJ2-4; D gene uncertain. Germline values: CDR1 SQVTM, CDR2 ANQGSEA. The germline V and J ends were trimmed by 4 bases and 8 bases, with 15 bases remaining between them. The CDR3 is 13 amino acids.

A few counts support this clonotype. J is TRBJ2-7 and V is TRBV4-2; D uncertain. The V end lost 0 bases, the J end lost 7 bases, and 10 bases lay between the germline ends. This CDR3 comprises 13 residues. Per the germline V gene, CDR1 is LGHNA and CDR2 is YNFKEQ. The CDR3 DNA reads as TGTGCCAGCAGCCAAGATGGGTTGTTGGAGCAGTACTTC. This encodes CASSQDGLLEQYF.

This clonotype was seen a few times. This chain connects TRBV24-1 to TRBJ2-7; possibly TRBD1 for D (6 bases). This CDR3 region has 14 residues. V lost 4 bases, J lost 0 bases, and 9 bases lay in between. Germline CDR1 and CDR2: KGHDR and SFDVKD. Here the CDR3 DNA reads TGTGCCACCAGTGACTGGGACAACTCCTACGAGCAGTACGTC. Translated: CATSDWDNSYEQYV.

V is TRBV29-1 and J is TRBJ2-3, with 8 bases fitting TRBD2. V trimming: 0 bases; J trimming: 0 bases; junction bases outside the gene matches: 2. This CDR3 is 15 amino acids long. CDR1 is SQVTM and CDR2 is ANQGSEA in the germline V gene. CDR3 sequence: CSVEDGGGSTDTQYF. In DNA, the CDR3 is TGCAGCGTTGAAGACGGGGGGGGGAGCACAGATACGCAGTATTTT.

This clonotype occurred a few times. The genes are TRBV20-1 and TRBJ2-7; tentative D call: TRBD1 (6 bases). CDR1 is DFQATT and CDR2 is SNEGSKA in the germline V gene (reference sequence). V lost 4 bases and J 1 base, leaving 11 bases between the germline ends. The CDR3 spans 13 residues. The CDR3 protein is CSAKNRESYEQYF. Written as DNA, the CDR3 is TGCAGTGCTAAAAACAGGGAATCCTACGAGCAGTACTTC.

In this sample, this clonotype turned up many times. In DNA form, the CDR3 reads TGCGCCAGCAGCCCAGATCGGGACAGGGGGGACATTCAGTACTTC. Translated, it gives CASSPDRDRGDIQYF. This sequence joins TRBV4-1 and TRBJ2-4, with 11 bases fitting TRBD1. The trim removed 4 bases at V and 8 bases at J, leaving 7 bases unmatched. Per germline, CDR1 MGHRA and CDR2 YSYEKL. This CDR3 is 15 amino acids long.

This clonotype was counted many times. This chain joins TRBV27 and TRBJ2-1; 8 positions match TRBD2. Per germline, CDR1 MNHEY and CDR2 SMNVEV (reference sequence). The CDR3 has 14 residues. Germline trimming cut 2 bases from V and 3 bases from J; bases unmatched to any gene: 0. The CDR3 sequence is CASSLRGGYNEQFF. The CDR3 DNA follows: TGTGCCAGCAGTTTACGGGGGGGCTACAATGAGCAGTTCTTC.

V is TRBV7-9 and J is TRBJ2-5; D might be TRBD1 (5 bases). This CDR3 region has 14 residues. V lost 6 bases and J 5 bases, leaving 16 bases between the germline ends. Germline loops: CDR1 SEHNR, CDR2 FQNEAQ (reference sequence). Written as DNA, the CDR3 is TGTGCCAGCAGACCCCCGGGTCCAGGGGAGACCCAGTACTTC. Translated: CASRPPGPGETQYF. The full variable domain, rest sourced from reference TRBV7-9 and TRBJ2-5, is DTGVSQNPRHKITKRGQNVTFRCDPISEHNRLYWYRQTLGQGPEFLTYFQNEAQLEKSRLLSDRFSAERPKGSFSTLEIQRTEQGDSAMYLCASRPPGPGETQYFGPGTRLLVL.

This clonotype was detected a few times. A junction boundary mismatches the germline segment, possibly from a read error. The chain is built from TRBV7-7 and TRBJ2-5, with D maybe TRBD2 (6 bases). Germline V gene data show CDR1 as SSHAT and CDR2 as FNYEAQ (reference sequence). This CDR3 has 15 amino acids. The CDR3 DNA is TGTGCTAGCAGCTTAGGGGCCACTAGCTCGGAGACCCAGTACTTC. Translation gives CASSLGATSSETQYF.

The V and J genes are TRBV20-1 and TRBJ2-7; D unresolved. V lost 3 bases and J 0 bases, leaving 12 bases between the germline ends. The CDR3 spans 14 residues. CDR1 is DFQATT, CDR2 SNEGSKA, per germline (reference sequence). CDR3 in amino acids: CSASPYPRSYEQYF. The DNA for the CDR3 is TGCAGTGCTAGCCCCTACCCCCGCTCCTACGAGCAGTACTTC.

This clonotype was recorded many times. The V call is TRBV6-6, the J call TRBJ2-2; D may match TRBD1 or TRBD2 (5 bases each). This CDR3 contains 12 residues. Between the trimmed V and J ends, which lost 8 bases and 2 bases, there was a span of 6 bases. Germline CDR1 is MNHNY and CDR2 is SVGAGI (reference sequence). The CDR3 DNA follows: TGTGCCAGCGGGGGAAACACCGGGGAGCTGTTTTTT. Encoded protein: CASGGNTGELFF.

In this sample, this clonotype turned up a few times. The genes are TRBV12-3 or TRBV12-4 and TRBJ2-3; 9 bases fit TRBD2. The CDR3 is 17 amino acids. V gave up 3 bases and J gave up 8 bases; unmatched junction bases: 15. The CDR3: CASSFRSGGPPGRTQYF. DNA of the CDR3: TGTGCCAGCAGTTTCAGGAGCGGGGGGCCTCCCGGGCGTACGCAGTATTTT.

The V and J genes are TRBV6-2 or TRBV6-3 and TRBJ2-1, with a tentative D call TRBD2 (5 bases). V was shortened by 0 bases and J by 3 bases, with 15 bases between the two germline ends. The CDR3 contains 17 residues. In germline, CDR1 is MNHEY, CDR2 SVGEGT. This CDR3 reads CASSYSPRTGIYNEQFF. CDR3 coding DNA: TGTGCCAGCAGTTACTCGCCCCGGACTGGGATCTACAATGAGCAGTTCTTC.

V gene TRBV28 combines with J gene TRBJ1-3, with TRBD1 matching over 7 bases. Germline CDR1 MDHEN, CDR2 SYDVKM. This CDR3 comprises 16 residues. V was pared by 6 bases and J by 0 bases, with 8 bases of the junction left unmatched. The CDR3 sequence: CASSRDRAISGNTIYF. The CDR3 DNA follows: TGTGCCAGCAGCCGCGACAGGGCCATCTCTGGAAACACCATATATTTT.

The chain has TRBV7-9 and TRBJ1-4, with a possible D match to TRBD1 (6 bases). Germline CDR1 is SEHNR and CDR2 is FQNEAQ (reference sequence). The CDR3 length is 13 residues. Trimming shortened V by 4 bases and J by 7 bases, and 10 bases separated the two germline ends. CDR3 sequence reads: CASSSQGIEKLFF. The CDR3 region has the DNA TGTGCCAGCAGCTCCCAGGGGATTGAAAAACTGTTTTTT.

This clonotype was seen a few times. This chain links TRBV18 with TRBJ2-5; TRBD2 matches 10 bases. Germline V gene sequence: CDR1 KGHSH, CDR2 LQKENI. CDR3 size: 15 residues. V shed 2 bases and J 2 bases; nucleotides not matched to a gene: 2. The CDR3 region is CASSPVAGGQETQYF. DNA of the CDR3: TGTGCCAGCTCACCAGTAGCGGGGGGTCAAGAGACCCAGTACTTC.

This chain joins TRBV29-1 and TRBJ2-2, with 8 bases identical to TRBD1. CDR3 length equals 16 residues. The V segment lost 3 bases and the J segment 4 bases; nucleotides outside the gene matches: 10. Germline values: CDR1 SQVTM, CDR2 ANQGSEA. CDR3 loop: CSVEDTGGEVTGELFF. The CDR3 DNA sequence: TGCAGCGTTGAGGACACAGGGGGAGAGGTCACCGGGGAGCTGTTTTTT.

This clonotype was observed a handful of times. J is TRBJ2-5 and V is TRBV10-2; weak D call: TRBD2 (6 bases). V lost 7 bases and J lost 4, with 19 bases in between. Germline CDR1 reads WSHSY; CDR2 reads SAAADI. This CDR3 spans 15 amino acids. CDR3 in DNA: TGCGCCAGCAAAGGCGGGGTTTTCCCCACAGAGACCCAGTACTTC. This encodes CASKGGVFPTETQYF.

This clonotype has just a few counts. V and J are TRBV20-1 and TRBJ2-3, with 11 bases aligning to TRBD2. This CDR3 is built from 17 residues. Germline assignment: CDR1 DFQATT and CDR2 SNEGSKA (reference sequence). The V gene end was trimmed by 5 bases and the J gene end by 0 bases; junction bases not matched to a gene: 10. CDR3 amino acids: CSAGGILAGVSTDTQYF. CDR3 DNA: TGCAGTGCTGGGGGTATACTAGCGGGGGTAAGCACAGATACGCAGTATTTT.

CDR3: CAISDSSTGDYNSPLHF. CDR3 DNA sequence: TGTGCCATCAGTGATTCGTCGACAGGGGACTATAATTCACCCCTCCACTTT. The chain couples TRBV10-3 to TRBJ1-6; 8 bases fit TRBD1. CDR3 size: 17 residues. CDR1 and CDR2 (germline): ENHRY, SYGVKD. The V segment lost 3 bases and the J segment 3 bases; nucleotides outside the gene matches: 7.

The table lists this clonotype with a few counts. The chain joins TRBV11-2 to TRBJ2-7; either TRBD1 or TRBD2 may supply D (5 bases each). The CDR3 length is 15 residues. The germline V gene encodes CDR1 SGHAT and CDR2 FQNNGV. Between the trimmed V and J ends, which lost 5 bases and 4 bases, there was a span of 18 bases. The CDR3 protein is CASSTPGRGAYEQYF. The CDR3 DNA follows: TGTGCCAGCAGCACCCCAGGGAGAGGGGCGTACGAGCAGTACTTC. The full variable domain, with the rest looked up from reference TRBV11-2 and TRBJ2-7, is EAGVAQSPRYKIIEKRQSVAFWCNPISGHATLYWYQQILGQGPKLLIQFQNNGVVDDSQLPKDRFSAERLKGVDSTLKIQPAKLEDSAVYLCASSTPGRGAYEQYFGPGTRLTVT.

This sequence joins TRBV9 and TRBJ2-7; perhaps TRBD1 as D (7 bases). Germline-derived CDR1 and CDR2 are SGDLS and YYNGEE. This CDR3 has 15 residues. Deletions cut 0 bases from V and 2 bases from J, with 12 bases between. The CDR3 region has the DNA TGTGCCAGCAGCGTAGGGCAGGGGGGACCCTACGAGCAGTACTTC. Translation: CASSVGQGGPYEQYF.

This clonotype was counted ten times or more. The rearrangement uses TRBV7-6 and TRBJ1-1, with 8 bases identical to TRBD1. Germline V lookup: CDR1 SGHVS, CDR2 FNYEAQ. The trim removed 5 bases at V and 3 bases at J, leaving 11 bases unmatched. The CDR3 is made up of 16 amino acids. The CDR3 DNA reads TGTGCCAGCAGCCCTAGACAGGGGAACTCAGACACTGAAGCTTTCTTT. This sequence encodes CASSPRQGNSDTEAFF.

This clonotype came up a few times. The gene calls are TRBV28 and TRBJ1-3, with TRBD1 as a possible D gene (6 bases). Germline CDR1 reads MDHEN; CDR2 reads SYDVKM. Trimming took 4 bases from V and 4 from J, leaving 11 bases between them. The CDR3 sequence is 14 residues long. The CDR3 sequence is CASSWGLPGNTIYF. CDR3 coding DNA: TGTGCCAGCAGTTGGGGGCTTCCCGGAAACACCATATATTTT.

This chain joins TRBV6-2 or TRBV6-3 and TRBJ1-1, with D maybe TRBD1 (6 bases). CDR1 and CDR2 (germline): MNHEY, SVGEGT. There are 14 residues in the CDR3. Trimming left V 2 bases short and J 3 bases short, with 10 bases between. The CDR3 DNA is TGTGCCAGCAGTTACGGGGGCCCTTACACTGAAGCTTTCTTT. This translates into CASSYGGPYTEAFF.

This clonotype was observed a handful of times. The CDR3 region is CASSEGSIGNTIYF. In DNA, the CDR3 is TGCGCCAGCAGCGAAGGTTCCATCGGAAACACCATATATTTT. The rearrangement links TRBV5-1 to TRBJ1-3; D unresolved. Germline V gene data show CDR1 as SGHRS and CDR2 as YFSETQ. There are 14 residues in the CDR3. V lost 4 bases and J lost 4, with 12 bases in between.

This clonotype was seen a few times. The chain links TRBV9 to TRBJ2-5, with 8 bases that match TRBD2. CDR3 length: 15 amino acids. V lost 1 base, J lost 5 bases, and 7 bases stayed unmatched. Per the germline V gene, CDR1 is SGDLS and CDR2 is YYNGEE. CDR3 in DNA: TGTGCCAGCAGCGTATCGGGGGGGGAGGTTGAGACCCAGTACTTC. It is translated as CASSVSGGEVETQYF. Full variable domain (rest looked up from reference TRBV9 and TRBJ2-5): DSGVTQTPKHLITATGQRVTLRCSPRSGDLSVYWYQQSLDQGLQFLIQYYNGEERAKGNILERFSAQQFPDLHSELNLSSLELGDSALYFCASSVSGGEVETQYFGPGTRLLVL.

The CDR3 region has the DNA TGCGCCAGCGGGACTCCGGGACTAAGCGATGCGGACCTCAAACCCAACGAGCAGTTCTTC. Translation: CASGTPGLSDADLKPNEQFF. V usage is TRBV5-1 and J usage is TRBJ2-1; TRBD2 matches 7 bases. From germline, CDR1 is SGHRS and CDR2 YFSETQ. J lost 10 bases, V lost 7 bases, and 32 bases had no gene match. This CDR3 comprises 20 residues.

This clonotype was found a few times. V and J are TRBV7-2 and TRBJ2-7; D is unresolved. The CDR3 sequence is 14 residues long. The germline V and J ends were trimmed by 1 base and 2 bases, with 9 bases remaining between them. The germline V gene has CDR1 SGHTA and CDR2 FQGNSA. The CDR3: CASSLGVGPYEQYV. CDR3 DNA: TGTGCCAGCAGCTTAGGGGTAGGCCCCTACGAGCAGTACGTC.

The chain employs TRBV20-1 and TRBJ1-2; tentative D call: TRBD1 (5 bases). Trimming removed 3 bases from V and 2 bases from J, with 10 bases in between. This CDR3 is 13 amino acids long. Germline CDR1 reads DFQATT; CDR2 reads SNEGSKA (reference sequence). CDR3 in DNA: TGCAGTGCTAGTAGCAGGGTGAACTATGGCTACACCTTC. It specifies CSASSRVNYGYTF.

In this sample, this clonotype turned up a few times. The CDR3 is CSVDQGGVHEQYF. CDR3 nucleotides: TGCAGCGTTGACCAGGGGGGTGTCCACGAGCAGTACTTC. This chain connects TRBV29-1 to TRBJ2-7; D might be TRBD1 (7 bases). V lost 3 bases, J lost 5 bases, and 14 bases lay in between. Germline V lookup: CDR1 SQVTM, CDR2 ANQGSEA. The CDR3 runs 13 residues.